A single sample gave rise to the 19 T cell receptor beta chains below, sequenced in a study of radiotherapy plus CTLA-4 blockade in lung cancer. Data came from immunoSEQ multiplex PCR; TCRdb stores just in-frame clones and leaves some out. The data contain roughly 93,000 clones, more than 75% of them singletons. This specimen consisted of peripheral blood, obtained from a patient treated with radiotherapy plus ipilimumab. The receptors come from a human donor with non-small cell lung cancer who had a partial response to radiotherapy plus ipilimumab.

This chain links TRBV9 with TRBJ1-5; no firm D call. V lost 4 bases and J 1 base, leaving 9 bases between the germline ends. Germline V lookup: CDR1 SGDLS, CDR2 YYNGEE. The CDR3 totals 14 residues. The CDR3 coding sequence is TGTGCCAGCAGCATTACAGACAGCAATCAGCCCCAGCATTTT. Translation gives CASSITDSNQPQHF.

The V and J genes are TRBV6-1 and TRBJ2-7; 7 nucleotides match TRBD2. Losses at the gene ends were 5 bases for V and 4 bases for J; bases not matched to a gene: 11. Germline CDR1 reads MNHNS; CDR2 reads SASEGT. The CDR3 runs to 15 residues. The CDR3 is CASSPPFQGGYEQYF. As DNA, the CDR3 is TGTGCCAGCAGTCCTCCGTTCCAGGGAGGGTACGAGCAGTACTTC.

This chain uses TRBV6-1 with TRBJ1-3, with a tentative D call TRBD1 (5 bases). Between the trimmed V and J ends, which lost 6 bases and 3 bases, there was a span of 9 bases. CDR1 and CDR2 (germline): MNHNS, SASEGT. This CDR3 contains 13 residues. CDR3 sequence (DNA): TGTGCCAGCAGCAAAGACAGTGGAAACACCATATATTTT. Residues: CASSKDSGNTIYF.

This clone was observed many times. The J gene is TRBJ2-2, the V gene TRBV29-1; D perhaps matches TRBD2 (6 bases). Germline CDR1 is SQVTM and CDR2 is ANQGSEA. V lost 2 bases and J lost 2, with 15 bases in between. This CDR3 contains 16 residues. CDR3 in amino acids: CSVELALAPNTGELFF. The CDR3 nucleotides read TGCAGCGTTGAATTGGCCCTAGCGCCTAACACCGGGGAGCTGTTTTTT.

The genes are TRBV5-1 and TRBJ1-6; 8 nucleotides match TRBD1. The CDR3 spans 13 residues. The J segment lost 5 bases and the V segment lost 7 bases, leaving 2 bases of the junction unmatched. Germline V lookup: CDR1 SGHRS, CDR2 YFSETQ. The CDR3 region has the DNA TGCGCCAGCGGACAGGGTAATAATTCACCCCTCCACTTT. Its translation: CASGQGNNSPLHF.

This clone came up once. The CDR3 DNA is TGTGCCAGCAGCTTGGGTGCAGGGGAGGGCCAAGAGACCCAGTACTTC. Translated: CASSLGAGEGQETQYF. The rearrangement uses TRBV5-4 and TRBJ2-5; TRBD2 is a possible D gene (7 bases). The V end lost 0 bases, the J end lost 1 base, and 13 bases lay between the germline ends. Germline V gene sequence: CDR1 SGHNT, CDR2 YYREEE (reference sequence). The CDR3 covers 16 residues.

The chain recombines TRBV6-5 with TRBJ1-1; TRBD1 matches at 8 bases. The junction had 8 bases not matched to a gene; V was cut back by 4 bases and J by 1 base. Germline assignment: CDR1 MNHEY and CDR2 SVGAGI. The CDR3 length is 16 residues. The CDR3, as DNA: TGTGCCAGCAGTTCACGCCCGACAGGGGCGAACACTGAAGCTTTCTTT. Translated, it gives CASSSRPTGANTEAFF.

This clone came up a few times. V is TRBV28 and J is TRBJ1-1, with no clear D. The V end lost 2 bases, the J end lost 5 bases, and 9 bases lay between the germline ends. The CDR3 sequence is 13 residues long. Looked up from germline, CDR1 is MDHEN and CDR2 is SYDVKM. The CDR3 sequence: CASSLTGTTEAFF. CDR3 nucleotide sequence: TGTGCCAGCAGTTTAACGGGAACGACTGAAGCTTTCTTT.

The chain recombines TRBV7-3 with TRBJ2-3; 9 bases are shared with TRBD2. J lost 1 base, V lost 4 bases, and 3 bases had no gene match. CDR1 is SGHTA and CDR2 is FQGTGA in the germline V gene. The CDR3 covers 15 residues. The CDR3 region is CASSSRLAGTDTQYF. CDR3 in DNA: TGTGCCAGCAGCTCTCGACTAGCGGGCACAGATACGCAGTATTTT. The full variable domain, rest sourced from reference TRBV7-3 and TRBJ2-3, is GAGVSQTPSNKVTEKGKYVELRCDPISGHTALYWYRQSLGQGPEFLIYFQGTGAADDSGLPNDRFFAVRPEGSVSTLKIQRTERGDSAVYLCASSSRLAGTDTQYFGPGTRLTVL.

V and J are TRBV27 and TRBJ1-1, with D possibly TRBD1 on 5 matching bases. Germline V gene lookup returns CDR1 MNHEY and CDR2 SMNVEV (reference sequence). Trimming pared 2 bases from V and 4 bases from J, leaving 11 bases between. This CDR3 comprises 14 residues. CDR3 nucleotides: TGTGCCAGCAGTTTACTCCAGGGCTTCACTGAAGCTTTCTTT. Translated, it gives CASSLLQGFTEAFF.

This chain uses TRBV10-3 with TRBJ2-3; TRBD2 matches 10 bases. CDR1 is ENHRY and CDR2 is SYGVKD in the germline V gene. V lost 7 bases to trimming and J lost 3 bases; unmatched junction nucleotides: 7. The CDR3 has 15 amino acids. CDR3 loop: CAINKGTSVTDTQYF. In DNA form, the CDR3 reads TGTGCCATCAACAAAGGGACTAGCGTAACAGATACGCAGTATTTT.

V usage is TRBV9 and J usage is TRBJ2-3; D unclear. Trimming took 4 bases from V and 4 from J, leaving 10 bases between them. This CDR3 region has 13 residues. The V gene's germline CDR1 is SGDLS and CDR2 YYNGEE. CDR3 loop: CASSRILPDTQYF. In DNA form, the CDR3 reads TGTGCCAGCAGCCGTATTCTACCAGATACGCAGTATTTT. The complete variable domain, with remaining parts taken from reference TRBV9 and TRBJ2-3, reads DSGVTQTPKHLITATGQRVTLRCSPRSGDLSVYWYQQSLDQGLQFLIQYYNGEERAKGNILERFSAQQFPDLHSELNLSSLELGDSALYFCASSRILPDTQYFGPGTRLTVL.

J is TRBJ1-3 and V is TRBV19; possibly TRBD1 for D (6 bases). The CDR3 covers 14 residues. From germline, CDR1 is LNHDA and CDR2 SQIVND (reference sequence). The V gene lost 10 bases and the J gene lost 8 bases, with 21 bases spanning the gap. In nucleotides, the CDR3 is TGTGCCACCACCAAACAACAGGGTATCGACACCATATATTTT. This sequence encodes CATTKQQGIDTIYF.

The CDR3 spells CASSPTVIPGEQYF. CDR3 DNA sequence: TGTGCCAGCTCACCGACAGTCATCCCCGGGGAGCAGTACTTC. The J gene is TRBJ2-7, the V gene TRBV18, with a tentative D call TRBD1 (5 bases). CDR1 and CDR2 from the germline V gene are KGHSH and LQKENI. V was pared by 3 bases and J by 7 bases, with 16 bases between. The CDR3 is made up of 14 amino acids.

Note on this clone: The junction and the germline gene differ at one end; a read error may be behind it. The chain carries TRBV11-2 and TRBJ2-5; the D gene is possibly TRBD1 (5 bases). Germline V gene lookup returns CDR1 SGHAT and CDR2 FQNNGV. CDR3 length equals 15 residues. Here the CDR3 DNA reads TGTGCCGGCAGCTTAGGGGCAGGATTCCAAGAGACCCAGTACTTC. Translated: CAGSLGAGFQETQYF.

This chain joins TRBV28 and TRBJ2-6, with 7 bases aligning to TRBD1. J gave up 0 bases and V 3 bases, and 8 bases lay outside the gene matches. CDR1 is MDHEN and CDR2 is SYDVKM in the germline V gene. The CDR3 spans 18 residues. This CDR3 reads CASSFRQGLNSGANVLTF. In nucleotides, the CDR3 is TGTGCCAGCAGTTTCCGACAGGGTCTAAACTCTGGGGCCAACGTCCTGACTTTC.

This sequence joins TRBV6-6 and TRBJ2-2; 7 bases agree with TRBD2. The CDR3 has 15 residues. Trimming cost V 4 bases and J 1 base; bases outside gene matches: 3. Germline-derived CDR1 and CDR2 are MNHNY and SVGAGI (reference sequence). CDR3 protein: CASSSSGVNTGELFF. CDR3 DNA: TGTGCCAGCAGTTCTAGCGGAGTGAACACCGGGGAGCTGTTTTTT.

This sequence joins TRBV2 and TRBJ2-7; D is possibly TRBD1 (5 bases). V was cut by 0 bases and J by 7 bases, with 13 bases left in between. Germline V CDR1 and CDR2: SNHLY, FYNNEI. This CDR3 is built from 14 residues. The CDR3 protein is CASSEALTVGEQYF. CDR3 coding DNA: TGTGCCAGCAGTGAAGCATTGACAGTTGGGGAGCAGTACTTC.

The chain employs TRBV5-1 and TRBJ2-2; 7 bases are shared with TRBD2. With 0 bases clipped from V and 5 bases from J, the junction kept 7 bases outside the gene matches. The CDR3 spans 16 residues. In germline, CDR1 is SGHRS, CDR2 YFSETQ. The CDR3 is CASSLESPGGTGELFF. The CDR3 nucleotides are TGCGCCAGCAGCTTGGAAAGCCCGGGGGGAACCGGGGAGCTGTTTTTT.